One sample yielded the 8 T cell receptor beta chains listed below, sequenced in a study of T-cell reconstitution after alpha-beta-depleted transplantation in children. Unique molecular identifiers were incorporated into the prepared TCRbeta library. Each CDR3 protein gets one entry after TCRdb re-called the PCR reads with MiXCR. The repertoire holds 700,000 to 950,000 distinct CDR3 sequences, with 15% to 20% as singletons. Sequences were derived from PBMCs, mostly from graft donor cells, sampled 360 days after TCRalphabeta/CD19-depleted stem cell transplant. The receptors were sampled from a male patient aged 10 to 17 who had a stem cell transplant for acute lymphoblastic leukemia, so the T cells may come from the graft donor.

The genes are TRBV27 and TRBJ2-3, with D possibly TRBD2 on 5 matching bases. The germline gives CDR1 MNHEY, CDR2 SMNVEV (reference sequence). CDR3 length: 13 residues. V was clipped by 8 bases and J by 5 bases, with 14 bases between them. In DNA, the CDR3 is TGTGCCAGCCTAGGAGCGGCTCTAGATACGCAGTATTTT. It specifies CASLGAALDTQYF.

The chain combines TRBV7-6 with TRBJ2-7; 7 nucleotides line up with TRBD2. Germline values: CDR1 SGHVS, CDR2 FNYEAQ. This CDR3 comprises 15 residues. Trimming took 3 bases from V and 2 from J; bases not matched to a gene: 7. CDR3 in amino acids: CASSFGREKTYEQYF. The CDR3 DNA reads TGTGCCAGCAGCTTCGGGCGGGAGAAAACCTACGAGCAGTACTTC.

This clonotype came up a few times. V is TRBV29-1 and J is TRBJ2-3; no firm D call. The V end lost 2 bases, the J end lost 5 bases, and 5 bases lay between the germline ends. Germline V gene sequence: CDR1 SQVTM, CDR2 ANQGSEA. The CDR3 sequence is 11 residues long. CDR3 sequence: CSVETGDTQYF. CDR3 sequence (DNA): TGCAGCGTTGAAACTGGAGATACGCAGTATTTT.

The V gene is TRBV2, the J gene TRBJ2-5, with 9 positions matching TRBD1. The CDR3 totals 15 residues. Per the germline V gene, CDR1 is SNHLY and CDR2 is FYNNEI. Trimming at V came to 6 bases and at J to 1 base, leaving 6 bases not matched to a gene. In DNA form, the CDR3 reads TGTGCCAGCAGGCCACAGGGGGCGAGCCAAGAGACCCAGTACTTC. Translating gives CASRPQGASQETQYF.

V is TRBV20-1 and J is TRBJ2-7; the match to TRBD1 covers 7 bases. With 4 bases clipped from V and 0 bases from J, the junction kept 9 bases outside the gene matches. This CDR3 comprises 15 residues. Germline-derived CDR1 and CDR2 are DFQATT and SNEGSKA (reference sequence). The CDR3 DNA reads as TGCAGTGCTAATTTCTGGCAGGGGGTCTCCTACGAGCAGTACTTC. It codes for CSANFWQGVSYEQYF.

Worth noting for this clonotype: This may arise from a read error, as a much more abundant clone is one base away. The chain has TRBV5-1 and TRBJ1-5, with D unclear. This CDR3 has 15 residues. Trimming stripped 0 bases from V and 6 bases from J, with 13 bases between. The V gene's germline CDR1 is SGHRS and CDR2 YFSETQ. CDR3: CASSLGAVYGQPQHF. The CDR3 coding sequence is TGCGCCAGCAGCTTGGGGGCAGTGTACGGTCAGCCCCAGCATTTT.

This clonotype was seen a few times. This chain links TRBV5-1 with TRBJ2-2; no clear D gene. The CDR3 totals 14 residues. The V end was cut by 3 bases, the J end by 0 bases, with 6 bases between. Germline V CDR1 and CDR2: SGHRS, YFSETQ. Here the CDR3 DNA reads TGCGCCAGCAGCTCAGCACCGAACACCGGGGAGCTGTTTTTT. Its translation is CASSSAPNTGELFF.

Ten or more counts support this clonotype. The V and J genes are TRBV6-5 and TRBJ2-2; D is perhaps TRBD2 (5 bases). This CDR3 comprises 11 residues. Trimming took off 8 bases at V and 6 bases at J, with 7 bases between the two ends. The germline gives CDR1 MNHEY, CDR2 SVGAGI. CDR3 coding DNA: TGTGCCAGCGAGGGAGCCGGGGAGCTGTTTTTT. Its translation is CASEGAGELFF.